These 4 T cell receptor beta chains originate from one sample sequenced in a study of blood T cells in healthy people across ages. Using a J-beta primer mix together with a sample-barcoded 5' primer, a second PCR was run for roughly 6 to 11 cycles. From the 5' RACE reads, TCRdb called clonotypes with MiXCR, one entry per CDR3 protein. The repertoire holds hundreds of thousands of distinct CDR3 sequences, with about 30% as singletons. The sample consisted of blood. The source of these receptors is a woman older than 75 in good health.

The V gene is TRBV28, the J gene TRBJ1-2, with a possible D match to TRBD1 (5 bases). V was shortened by 4 bases and J by 4 bases, with 22 bases between the two germline ends. Germline values: CDR1 MDHEN, CDR2 SYDVKM. This CDR3 comprises 17 residues. The CDR3 DNA is TGTGCCAGCAGTTCTTCAACGGCGGGGCCCTCCATCTATGGCTACACCTTC. Translated, it gives CASSSSTAGPSIYGYTF.

This clonotype showed up many times. The rearrangement links TRBV15 to TRBJ2-5, with D perhaps given as TRBD1 or TRBD2 (5 bases each). The V end lost 5 bases, the J end lost 2 bases, and 12 bases lay between the germline ends. Germline lookup yields CDR1 LNHNV and CDR2 YYDKDF (reference sequence). The CDR3 length is 14 residues. CDR3 amino acids: CATSLQGGQETQYF. As DNA, the CDR3 is TGTGCCACCAGCCTCCAGGGCGGGCAAGAGACCCAGTACTTC.

The chain combines TRBV15 with TRBJ2-7; TRBD1 matches at 7 bases. The CDR3 length is 13 residues. V lost 5 bases to trimming and J lost 2 bases; unmatched junction nucleotides: 3. Per the germline V gene, CDR1 is LNHNV and CDR2 is YYDKDF (reference sequence). Here the CDR3 reads CATSPTGPYEQYF. The DNA for the CDR3 is TGTGCCACCAGCCCGACAGGGCCCTACGAGCAGTACTTC.

This clonotype has at least ten counts. The rearrangement links TRBV4-3 to TRBJ2-3; D could derive from TRBD1 or TRBD2 (5 bases each). Between the trimmed V and J ends, which lost 0 bases and 6 bases, there was a span of 16 bases. Germline V gene sequence: CDR1 LGHNA, CDR2 YSLEER. This CDR3 comprises 16 residues. The CDR3 protein is CASSQEPGHRGDTQYF. For the CDR3, the DNA is TGCGCCAGCAGCCAAGAACCAGGACACCGAGGGGATACGCAGTATTTT.